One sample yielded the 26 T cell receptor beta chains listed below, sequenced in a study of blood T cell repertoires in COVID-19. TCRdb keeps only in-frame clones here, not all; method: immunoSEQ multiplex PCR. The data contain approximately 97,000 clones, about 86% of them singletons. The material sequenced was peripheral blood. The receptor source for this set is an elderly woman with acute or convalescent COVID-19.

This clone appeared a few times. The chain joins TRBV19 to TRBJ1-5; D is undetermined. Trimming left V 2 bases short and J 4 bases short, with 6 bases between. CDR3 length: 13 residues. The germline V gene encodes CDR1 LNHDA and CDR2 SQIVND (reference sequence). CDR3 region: CASSISVNQPQHF. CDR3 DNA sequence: TGTGCCAGTAGTATATCGGTAAATCAGCCCCAGCATTTT.

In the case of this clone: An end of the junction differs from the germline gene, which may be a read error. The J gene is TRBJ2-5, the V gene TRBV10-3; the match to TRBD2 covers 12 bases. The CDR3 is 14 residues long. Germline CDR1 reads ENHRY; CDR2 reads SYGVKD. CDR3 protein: CAISRDPSGGAVDF. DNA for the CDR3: TGTGCCATCAGTAGAGATCCTAGCGGGGGGGCCGTAGACTTC.

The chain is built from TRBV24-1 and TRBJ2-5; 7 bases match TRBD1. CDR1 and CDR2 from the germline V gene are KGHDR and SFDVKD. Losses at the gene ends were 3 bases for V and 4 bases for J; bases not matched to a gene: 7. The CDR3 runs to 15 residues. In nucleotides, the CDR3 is TGTGCCACCAGTGATACCCGGACAGGCCTAGAGACCCAGTACTTC. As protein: CATSDTRTGLETQYF.

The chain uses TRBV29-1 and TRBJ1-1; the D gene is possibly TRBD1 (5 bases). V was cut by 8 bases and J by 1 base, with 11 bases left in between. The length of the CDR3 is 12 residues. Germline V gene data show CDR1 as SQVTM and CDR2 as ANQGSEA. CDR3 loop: CSTGTGNTEAFF. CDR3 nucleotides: TGCAGCACGGGGACGGGGAACACTGAAGCTTTCTTT.

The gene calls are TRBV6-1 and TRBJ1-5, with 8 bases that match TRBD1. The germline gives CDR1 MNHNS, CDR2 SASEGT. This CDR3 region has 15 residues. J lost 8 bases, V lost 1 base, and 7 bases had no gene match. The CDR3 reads CASSEEGQGREPQHF. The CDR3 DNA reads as TGTGCCAGCAGTGAAGAAGGACAGGGCAGAGAGCCCCAGCATTTT.

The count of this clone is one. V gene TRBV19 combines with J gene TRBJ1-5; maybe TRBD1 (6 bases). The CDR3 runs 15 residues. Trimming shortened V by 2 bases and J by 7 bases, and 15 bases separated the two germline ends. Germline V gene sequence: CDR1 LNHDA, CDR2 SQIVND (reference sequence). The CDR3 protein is CASSISVRGHQPQHF. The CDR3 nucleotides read TGTGCCAGTAGTATATCGGTCAGGGGCCACCAGCCCCAGCATTTT.

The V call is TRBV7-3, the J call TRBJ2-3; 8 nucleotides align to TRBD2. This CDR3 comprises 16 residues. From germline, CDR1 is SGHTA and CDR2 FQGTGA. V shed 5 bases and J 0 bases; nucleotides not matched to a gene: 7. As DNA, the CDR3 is TGTGCCAGCAGCCCAGGACTAGCCGCTAGCACAGATACGCAGTATTTT. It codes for CASSPGLAASTDTQYF.

CDR3 region: CASSQSTADYEQYF. The CDR3 nucleotides are TGCGCCAGCAGCCAATCGACGGCGGACTACGAGCAGTACTTC. The gene calls are TRBV4-1 and TRBJ2-7; no clear D. The germline V gene has CDR1 MGHRA and CDR2 YSYEKL. The V end lost 2 bases, the J end lost 3 bases, and 11 bases lay between the germline ends. There are 14 residues in the CDR3.

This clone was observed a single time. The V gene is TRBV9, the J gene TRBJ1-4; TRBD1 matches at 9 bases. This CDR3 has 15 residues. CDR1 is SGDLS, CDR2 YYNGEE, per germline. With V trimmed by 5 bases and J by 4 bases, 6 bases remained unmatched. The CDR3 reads CASSRTGGFNEKLFF. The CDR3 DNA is TGTGCCAGCAGTCGTACAGGGGGCTTTAATGAAAAACTGTTTTTT. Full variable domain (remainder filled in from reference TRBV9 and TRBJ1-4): DSGVTQTPKHLITATGQRVTLRCSPRSGDLSVYWYQQSLDQGLQFLIQYYNGEERAKGNILERFSAQQFPDLHSELNLSSLELGDSALYFCASSRTGGFNEKLFFGSGTQLSVL.

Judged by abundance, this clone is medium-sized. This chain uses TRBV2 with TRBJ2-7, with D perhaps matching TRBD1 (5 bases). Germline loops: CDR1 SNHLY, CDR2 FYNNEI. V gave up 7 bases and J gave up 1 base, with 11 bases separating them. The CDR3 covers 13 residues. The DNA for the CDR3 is TGTGCCAGCAAGGCACAGGATTCCTACGAGCAGTACTTC. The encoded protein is CASKAQDSYEQYF.

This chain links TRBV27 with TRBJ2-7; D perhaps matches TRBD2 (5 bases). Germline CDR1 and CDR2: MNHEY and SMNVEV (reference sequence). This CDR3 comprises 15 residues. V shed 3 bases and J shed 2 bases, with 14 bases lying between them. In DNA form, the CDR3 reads TGTGCCAGCAGTTTGAATGGAGGCCGAACCTACGAGCAGTACTTC. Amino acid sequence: CASSLNGGRTYEQYF.

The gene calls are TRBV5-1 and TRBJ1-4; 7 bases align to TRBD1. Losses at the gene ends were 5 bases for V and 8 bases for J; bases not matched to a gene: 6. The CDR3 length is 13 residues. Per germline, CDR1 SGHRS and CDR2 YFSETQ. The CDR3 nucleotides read TGCGCCAGCAGAAGTACAGGGGACGAAAAACTGTTTTTT. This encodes CASRSTGDEKLFF.

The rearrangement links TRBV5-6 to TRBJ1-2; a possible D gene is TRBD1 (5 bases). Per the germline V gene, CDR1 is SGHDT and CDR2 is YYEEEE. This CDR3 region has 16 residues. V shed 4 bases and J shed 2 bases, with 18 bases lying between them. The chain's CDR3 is CASSRRGEGQNYGYTF. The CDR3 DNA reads TGTGCCAGCAGCCGGCGAGGGGAGGGGCAAAACTATGGCTACACCTTC.

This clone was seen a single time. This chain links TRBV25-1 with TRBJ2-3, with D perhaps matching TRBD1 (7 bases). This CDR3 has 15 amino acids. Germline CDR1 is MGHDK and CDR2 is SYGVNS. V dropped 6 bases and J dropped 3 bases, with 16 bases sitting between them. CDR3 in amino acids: CASRQTGRETDTQYF. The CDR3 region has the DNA TGTGCCAGCAGGCAGACAGGGCGGGAAACAGATACGCAGTATTTT.

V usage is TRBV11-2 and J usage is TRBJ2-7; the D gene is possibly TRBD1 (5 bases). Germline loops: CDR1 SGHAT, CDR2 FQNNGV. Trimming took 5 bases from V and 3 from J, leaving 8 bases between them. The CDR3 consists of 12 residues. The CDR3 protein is CASSLQGYEQYF. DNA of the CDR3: TGTGCCAGCAGCCTTCAGGGCTACGAGCAGTACTTC. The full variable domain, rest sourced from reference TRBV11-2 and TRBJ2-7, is EAGVAQSPRYKIIEKRQSVAFWCNPISGHATLYWYQQILGQGPKLLIQFQNNGVVDDSQLPKDRFSAERLKGVDSTLKIQPAKLEDSAVYLCASSLQGYEQYFGPGTRLTVT.

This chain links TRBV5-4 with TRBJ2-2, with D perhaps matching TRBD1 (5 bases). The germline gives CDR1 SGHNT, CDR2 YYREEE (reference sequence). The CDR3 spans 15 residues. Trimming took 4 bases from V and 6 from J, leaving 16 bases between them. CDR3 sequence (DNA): TGTGCCAGCAGCACCGACCCCTGGGGCGCCGGGGAGCTGTTTTTT. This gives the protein CASSTDPWGAGELFF.

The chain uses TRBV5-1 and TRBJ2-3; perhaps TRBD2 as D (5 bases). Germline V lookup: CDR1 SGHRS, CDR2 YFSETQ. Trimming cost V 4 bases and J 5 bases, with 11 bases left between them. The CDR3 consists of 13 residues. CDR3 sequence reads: CASSPGLLDTQYF. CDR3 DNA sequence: TGCGCCAGCAGCCCGGGATTGTTAGATACGCAGTATTTT. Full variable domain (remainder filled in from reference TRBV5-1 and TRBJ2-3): KAGVTQTPRYLIKTRGQQVTLSCSPISGHRSVSWYQQTPGQGLQFLFEYFSETQRNKGNFPGRFSGRQFSNSRSEMNVSTLELGDSALYLCASSPGLLDTQYFGPGTRLTVL.

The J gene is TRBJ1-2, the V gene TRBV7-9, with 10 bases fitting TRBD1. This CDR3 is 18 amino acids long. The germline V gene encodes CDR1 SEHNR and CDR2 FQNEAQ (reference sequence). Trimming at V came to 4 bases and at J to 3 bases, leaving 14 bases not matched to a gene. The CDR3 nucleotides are TGTGCCAGCAGCTCCCGTTATGCGGGACAGGGGAGCGACTATGGCTACACCTTC. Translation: CASSSRYAGQGSDYGYTF.

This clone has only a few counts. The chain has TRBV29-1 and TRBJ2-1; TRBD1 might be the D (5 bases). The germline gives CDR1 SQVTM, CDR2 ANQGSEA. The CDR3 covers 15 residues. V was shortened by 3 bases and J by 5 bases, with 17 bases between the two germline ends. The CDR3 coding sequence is TGCAGCGTTGATGTGGGCAGGGCTGTACACAATGAGCAGTTCTTC. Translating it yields CSVDVGRAVHNEQFF.

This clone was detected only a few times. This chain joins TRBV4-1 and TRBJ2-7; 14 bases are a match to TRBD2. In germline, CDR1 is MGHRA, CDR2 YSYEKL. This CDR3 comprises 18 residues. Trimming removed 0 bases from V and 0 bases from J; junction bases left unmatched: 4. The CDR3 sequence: CASSQDPGLAGASYEQYF. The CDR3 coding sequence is TGCGCCAGCAGCCAAGATCCGGGACTAGCGGGGGCCTCCTACGAGCAGTACTTC.

CDR3 loop: CATSDTVSYEQYF. The CDR3 DNA follows: TGTGCCACCAGTGATACAGTCTCCTACGAGCAGTACTTC. The rearrangement joins TRBV24-1 to TRBJ2-7, with D uncertain. The CDR3 runs 13 residues. Trimming took 3 bases from V and 0 from J, leaving 5 bases between them. The V gene's germline CDR1 is KGHDR and CDR2 SFDVKD.

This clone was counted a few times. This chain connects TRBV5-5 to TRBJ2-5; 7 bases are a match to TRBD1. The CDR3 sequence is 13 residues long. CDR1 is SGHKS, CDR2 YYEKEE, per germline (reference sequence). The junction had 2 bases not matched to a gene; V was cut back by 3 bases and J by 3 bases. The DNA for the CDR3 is TGTGCCAGCAGCTCGACAGGGAAAGAGACCCAGTACTTC. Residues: CASSSTGKETQYF.

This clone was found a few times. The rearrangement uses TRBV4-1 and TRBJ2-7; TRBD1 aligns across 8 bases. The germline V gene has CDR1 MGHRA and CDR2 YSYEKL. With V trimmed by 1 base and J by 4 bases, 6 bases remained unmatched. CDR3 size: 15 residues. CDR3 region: CASSQGQGFRYEQYF. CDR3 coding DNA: TGCGCCAGCAGCCAAGGACAGGGGTTCAGATACGAGCAGTACTTC.

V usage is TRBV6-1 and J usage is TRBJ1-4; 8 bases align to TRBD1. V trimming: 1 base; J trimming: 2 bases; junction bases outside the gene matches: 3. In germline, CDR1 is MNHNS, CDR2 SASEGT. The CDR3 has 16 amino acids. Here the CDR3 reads CASSEGRGLTNEKLFF. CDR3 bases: TGTGCCAGCAGTGAAGGCAGGGGGCTCACTAATGAAAAACTGTTTTTT.

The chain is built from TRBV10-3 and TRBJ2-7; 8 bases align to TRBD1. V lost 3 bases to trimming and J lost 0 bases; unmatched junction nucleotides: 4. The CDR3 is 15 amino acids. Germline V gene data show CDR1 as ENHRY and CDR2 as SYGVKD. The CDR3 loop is CAISDGQGSSYEQYF. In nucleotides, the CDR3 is TGTGCCATCAGTGACGGACAGGGATCCTCCTACGAGCAGTACTTC.

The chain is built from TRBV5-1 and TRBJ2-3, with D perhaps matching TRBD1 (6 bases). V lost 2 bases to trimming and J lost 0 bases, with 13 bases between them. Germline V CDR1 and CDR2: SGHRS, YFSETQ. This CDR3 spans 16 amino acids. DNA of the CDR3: TGCGCCAGCAGCTTAGGACAGAGAAAAAGCACAGATACGCAGTATTTT. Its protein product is CASSLGQRKSTDTQYF. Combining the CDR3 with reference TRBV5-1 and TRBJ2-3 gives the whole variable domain KAGVTQTPRYLIKTRGQQVTLSCSPISGHRSVSWYQQTPGQGLQFLFEYFSETQRNKGNFPGRFSGRQFSNSRSEMNVSTLELGDSALYLCASSLGQRKSTDTQYFGPGTRLTVL.